Listed below are T cell receptor beta chains from one sample, sequenced in a study of blood T cell repertoires in COVID-19. TCRdb's copy holds only in-frame clones and misses some; the assay was immunoSEQ multiplex PCR. The sample includes 300,000 or so clones, approximately 80% of them seen just once. Sequencing was carried out using peripheral blood. These receptors came from a woman in her forties or fifties with active or convalescent COVID-19. The CDR3 runs from the conserved cysteine through the conserved F or W. Each record gives: clone size, J gene, D gene, V gene, CDR3 length, CDR3 protein, CDR3 DNA. D genes are given only for firm matches. Rows may omit the clone size; those that give it use once, few, many or a size class.

size: NA; J: TRBJ1-3; D: NA; V: TRBV19; length: 14; CDR3: CASSMGLDGNTIYF; DNA: TGTGCCAGTAGTATGGGGCTAGACGGAAACACCATATATTTT
size: NA; J: TRBJ2-7; D: TRBD2; V: TRBV3-1/TRBV3-2; length: 15; CDR3: CASSRTSGNTYEQYF; DNA: TGTGCCAGCAGCCGAACTAGCGGGAATACGTACGAGCAGTACTTC
size: few; J: TRBJ1-5; D: NA; V: TRBV7-9; length: 13; CDR3: CASSFAGDQPQHF; DNA: TGTGCCAGCAGCTTCGCAGGGGACCAGCCCCAGCATTTT
size: NA; J: TRBJ2-5; D: TRBD2; V: TRBV24-1; length: 15; CDR3: CATSKGLAGGETQYF; DNA: TGTGCCACCAGTAAAGGACTAGCGGGAGGAGAGACCCAGTACTTC
size: NA; J: TRBJ1-1; D: TRBD1; V: TRBV27; length: 14; CDR3: CASSLSGQGAEAFF; DNA: TGTGCCAGCAGTTTATCGGGACAGGGGGCTGAAGCTTTCTTT
size: once; J: TRBJ2-1; D: TRBD2; V: TRBV5-1; length: 15; CDR3: CASSVGLAGYNEQFF; DNA: TGCGCCAGCTCCGTGGGACTAGCGGGTTACAATGAGCAGTTCTTC
size: NA; J: TRBJ2-1; D: NA; V: TRBV11-2; length: 17; CDR3: CASSFTRQASGRNEQFF; DNA: TGTGCCAGCAGCTTCACCCGACAGGCCTCAGGTAGGAATGAGCAGTTCTTC
size: NA; J: TRBJ1-1; D: NA; V: TRBV11-2; length: 16; CDR3: CASSLFGFERNTEAFF; DNA: TGTGCCAGCAGCTTATTCGGGTTTGAACGGAACACTGAAGCTTTCTTT
size: NA; J: TRBJ2-3; D: TRBD2; V: TRBV7-9; length: 16; CDR3: CASSLGLATITDTQYF; DNA: TGTGCCAGCAGCCTTGGACTAGCGACAATCACAGATACGCAGTATTTT
size: NA; J: TRBJ2-7; D: NA; V: TRBV18; length: 14; CDR3: CASSPDPLRGEQYF; DNA: TGTGCCAGCTCACCCGACCCACTTAGAGGAGAGCAGTACTTC
size: NA; J: TRBJ2-5; D: TRBD2; V: TRBV7-2; length: 12; CDR3: CASSFSTSGLDF; DNA: TGTGCCAGCAGCTTCTCCACTAGCGGGCTGGACTTC
size: NA; J: TRBJ1-1; D: NA; V: TRBV7-8; length: 14; CDR3: CASSPRLLNTEAFF; DNA: TGTGCCAGCAGCCCCAGATTACTGAACACTGAAGCTTTCTTT
size: NA; J: TRBJ1-4; D: TRBD1; V: TRBV18; length: 14; CDR3: CASSPTGGDEKLFF; DNA: TGTGCCAGCTCACCGACAGGGGGCGATGAAAAACTGTTTTTT
size: NA; J: TRBJ2-1; D: TRBD2; V: TRBV3-1/TRBV3-2; length: 17; CDR3: CASSQDLSGSKWGEQFF; DNA: TGTGCCAGCAGCCAAGATCTTAGCGGGAGTAAATGGGGTGAGCAGTTCTTC
size: NA; J: TRBJ2-4; D: NA; V: TRBV19; length: 13; CDR3: CASSIGQENIQYF; DNA: TGTGCCAGTAGTATAGGACAGGAAAACATTCAGTACTTC
size: NA; J: TRBJ2-5; D: NA; V: TRBV11-1; length: 13; CDR3: CASSPQIGETQYF; DNA: TGTGCCAGCAGCCCGCAAATCGGGGAGACCCAGTACTTC
size: NA; J: TRBJ1-5; D: NA; V: TRBV19; length: 12; CDR3: CASSIGGQPQHF; DNA: TGTGCCAGTAGTATTGGCGGTCAGCCCCAGCATTTT
size: NA; J: TRBJ2-5; D: TRBD2; V: TRBV29-1; length: 14; CDR3: CSVPGGASGRTQYF; DNA: TGCAGCGTTCCCGGGGGGGCTAGCGGGAGGACCCAGTACTTC
size: NA; J: TRBJ1-2; D: TRBD1; V: TRBV19; length: 17; CDR3: CASSISGGAIKAYGYTF; DNA: TGTGCCAGTAGTATTTCAGGGGGCGCGATTAAGGCCTATGGCTACACCTTC
size: NA; J: TRBJ1-6; D: NA; V: TRBV6-5; length: 13; CDR3: CASRAEAHSPLHF; DNA: TGTGCCAGCAGGGCCGAGGCACATTCACCCCTCCACTTT
size: NA; J: TRBJ1-1; D: NA; V: TRBV19; length: 13; CDR3: CASSIKPNTEAFF; DNA: TGTGCCAGTAGTATAAAGCCGAACACTGAAGCTTTCTTT
size: once; J: TRBJ1-1; D: TRBD1; V: TRBV30; length: 13; CDR3: CAWSEDRGTEAFF; DNA: TGTGCCTGGAGTGAGGACAGGGGGACTGAAGCTTTCTTT
size: NA; J: TRBJ2-4; D: NA; V: TRBV4-1; length: 13; CDR3: CASSHRSGDIQYF; DNA: TGCGCCAGCAGCCATAGATCAGGGGACATTCAGTACTTC
size: NA; J: TRBJ2-1; D: TRBD2; V: TRBV28; length: 15; CDR3: CASSVSGAGYNEQFF; DNA: TGTGCCAGCAGTGTCAGCGGGGCGGGGTACAATGAGCAGTTCTTC
size: once; J: TRBJ1-3; D: TRBD1; V: TRBV11-3; length: 17; CDR3: CASSLAGTDSSGNTIYF; DNA: TGTGCCAGCAGCTTAGCCGGGACAGACAGCTCTGGAAACACCATATATTTT
size: NA; J: TRBJ1-1; D: NA; V: TRBV6-5; length: 14; CDR3: CASTLSRMNTEAFF; DNA: TGTGCCAGCACCCTCAGCAGGATGAACACTGAAGCTTTCTTT
size: NA; J: TRBJ1-5; D: TRBD1; V: TRBV6-6; length: 14; CDR3: CASSYLTGSQPQHF; DNA: TGTGCCAGCAGTTACTTGACAGGGTCCCAGCCCCAGCATTTT
size: NA; J: TRBJ1-1; D: NA; V: TRBV7-9; length: 14; CDR3: CASSPRAGVIGAFF; DNA: TGTGCCAGCAGCCCACGGGCGGGGGTAATTGGGGCTTTCTTT
size: NA; J: TRBJ2-6; D: NA; V: TRBV5-1; length: 15; CDR3: CASSLGGAGANVLTF; DNA: TGCGCCAGCAGCTTGGGCGGGGCTGGGGCCAACGTCCTGACTTTC
size: NA; J: TRBJ2-7; D: NA; V: TRBV6-5; length: 14; CDR3: CASSLMTGSNLQYF; DNA: TGTGCCAGCAGCCTGATGACAGGTAGCAATTTGCAGTACTTC
size: NA; J: TRBJ1-2; D: NA; V: TRBV12-3/TRBV12-4; length: 13; CDR3: CASSSRRGYGYTF; DNA: TGTGCCAGCAGTTCACGCAGGGGTTATGGCTACACCTTC
size: NA; J: TRBJ1-4; D: NA; V: TRBV7-8; length: 16; CDR3: CASSLAQGRGNEKLFF; DNA: TGTGCCAGCAGCTTAGCGCAGGGACGGGGGAATGAAAAACTGTTTTTT
size: NA; J: TRBJ2-5; D: NA; V: TRBV7-2; length: 13; CDR3: CASRVGYQETQYF; DNA: TGTGCCAGCAGGGTCGGGTACCAAGAGACCCAGTACTTC
size: NA; J: TRBJ1-2; D: TRBD1; V: TRBV19; length: 17; CDR3: CASSRFGTGKNNYGYTF; DNA: TGTGCCAGTAGCCGATTCGGGACAGGGAAAAATAACTATGGCTACACCTTC
size: NA; J: TRBJ1-1; D: NA; V: TRBV2; length: 14; CDR3: CASSEGQGYTEAFF; DNA: TGTGCCAGCAGTGAAGGGCAGGGATACACTGAAGCTTTCTTT
size: NA; J: TRBJ2-2; D: NA; V: TRBV9; length: 14; CDR3: CASSALGGTGELFF; DNA: TGTGCCAGCAGCGCTTTAGGGGGCACCGGGGAGCTGTTTTTT
size: few; J: TRBJ2-7; D: NA; V: TRBV24-1; length: 12; CDR3: CATSDVGLQQYF; DNA: TGTGCCACCAGTGATGTGGGACTTCAGCAGTACTTC
size: NA; J: TRBJ1-3; D: TRBD1; V: TRBV11-2; length: 14; CDR3: CASSQQGAGNTIYF; DNA: TGTGCCAGCAGCCAACAGGGGGCCGGAAACACCATATATTTT
size: NA; J: TRBJ2-2; D: TRBD2; V: TRBV4-1; length: 16; CDR3: CASTRLAGSNTGELFF; DNA: TGCGCCAGCACACGACTAGCGGGATCGAACACCGGGGAGCTGTTTTTT
size: NA; J: TRBJ1-3; D: NA; V: TRBV3-1/TRBV3-2; length: 14; CDR3: CASSPDSSGNTIYF; DNA: TGTGCCAGCAGCCCCGACAGTTCAGGAAACACCATATATTTT
size: few; J: TRBJ2-3; D: TRBD2; V: TRBV28; length: 14; CDR3: CASSRAGAADTQYF; DNA: TGTGCCAGCAGTCGAGCGGGAGCTGCAGATACGCAGTATTTT
size: NA; J: TRBJ2-3; D: NA; V: TRBV21-1; length: 17; CDR3: CASSKEGSGHSTDTQYF; DNA: TGTGCCAGCAGCAAAGAAGGTAGCGGACATAGCACAGATACGCAGTATTTT
size: NA; J: TRBJ2-5; D: NA; V: TRBV3-1/TRBV3-2; length: 17; CDR3: CASSQEWRESGQETQYF; DNA: TGTGCCAGCAGCCAAGAATGGAGGGAGTCGGGCCAAGAGACCCAGTACTTC
size: once; J: TRBJ2-4; D: NA; V: TRBV30; length: 13; CDR3: CAWSIGGVNIQYF; DNA: TGTGCCTGGAGTATAGGTGGAGTAAACATTCAGTACTTC
size: NA; J: TRBJ2-1; D: NA; V: TRBV30; length: 14; CDR3: CAWSVGSSYNEQFF; DNA: TGTGCCTGGAGTGTAGGGAGCTCCTACAATGAGCAGTTCTTC
size: few; J: TRBJ2-3; D: TRBD1; V: TRBV10-3; length: 13; CDR3: CATGTGSKDTQYF; DNA: TGTGCCACCGGGACAGGGAGTAAAGATACGCAGTATTTT